Each of the 13 T cell receptor beta chains below was sequenced from the same sample in a study of persistence of HIV-infected CD4 T cells. The immunoSEQ assay was version 4, run in survey mode. Method: immunoSEQ multiplex PCR; TCRdb's copy keeps in-frame clones and lacks some. Here the sample spans under 20,000 clones, about 62% being singletons. Their target antigens are unknown. Cells were stimulated with overlapping HIV-1 Gag 15-mer peptides. CD4+ T cells upregulating both CD40 ligand and CD69 were sorted as responding cells. This specimen consisted of CD4+ T cells sorted from PBMCs after 18-hour stimulation, obtained from a patient who received antiretroviral therapy. The receptors come from an adult woman with HIV who was CMV-seropositive.

The chain combines TRBV19 with TRBJ1-4; 11 positions match TRBD1. Germline lookup yields CDR1 LNHDA and CDR2 SQIVND (reference sequence). CDR3 length: 14 amino acids. Unmatched junction bases numbered 7, after V lost 6 bases and J lost 10 bases. The CDR3 sequence: CASRRDRGNLKLFF. The CDR3 region has the DNA TGTGCCAGTAGGAGGGACAGGGGGAATCTAAAACTGTTTTTT.

The V gene is TRBV28, the J gene TRBJ1-5; D gene uncertain. The CDR3 covers 11 residues. The germline CDR1 and CDR2 sequences are MDHEN and SYDVKM. V gave up 5 bases and J gave up 11 bases, with 10 bases separating them. The CDR3 spells CASSPFRSQHF. DNA of the CDR3: TGTGCCAGCAGTCCATTTAGGTCCCAGCATTTT.

V and J are TRBV18 and TRBJ2-3; D remains unclear. V dropped 1 base and J dropped 0 bases, with 5 bases sitting between them. Germline CDR1 KGHSH, CDR2 LQKENI. This CDR3 is built from 14 residues. The CDR3 is CASSPQLSTDTQYF. The CDR3 nucleotides read TGTGCCAGCTCACCACAGCTGAGCACAGATACGCAGTATTTT. The whole variable domain, remainder taken from reference TRBV18 and TRBJ2-3, is NAGVMQNPRHLVRRRGQEARLRCSPMKGHSHVYWYRQLPEEGLKFMVYLQKENIIDESGMPKERFSAEFPKEGPSILRIQQVVRGDSAAYFCASSPQLSTDTQYFGPGTRLTVL.

This chain links TRBV5-5 with TRBJ1-2, with 9 nucleotides matching TRBD1. The CDR3 is made up of 18 amino acids. Per the germline V gene, CDR1 is SGHKS and CDR2 is YYEKEE (reference sequence). V lost 4 bases and J lost 4; bases outside the gene matches: 17. The CDR3 reads CASSPQVGTGISFYGYTF. CDR3 DNA: TGTGCCAGCAGCCCACAAGTGGGGACAGGGATTTCTTTCTATGGCTACACCTTC.

This sequence joins TRBV27 and TRBJ2-2; tentative D call: TRBD1 (6 bases). Germline V gene lookup returns CDR1 MNHEY and CDR2 SMNVEV (reference sequence). Trimming removed 7 bases from V and 1 base from J, with 16 bases in between. The CDR3 is 16 amino acids. Here the CDR3 reads CASTRTAAENTGELFF. DNA for the CDR3: TGTGCCAGCACCCGGACAGCCGCCGAGAACACCGGGGAGCTGTTTTTT.

This clone occurred a few times. This chain joins TRBV28 and TRBJ2-7, with a weak D call TRBD1 (6 bases). In germline, CDR1 is MDHEN, CDR2 SYDVKM. V was pared by 10 bases and J by 4 bases, with 17 bases between. The CDR3 length is 13 residues. This CDR3 reads CATTSPTGYEQYF. CDR3 nucleotide sequence: TGTGCCACGACTTCGCCAACAGGGTACGAGCAGTACTTC.

This chain joins TRBV6-6 and TRBJ1-1, with a tentative D call TRBD1 (5 bases). CDR1 and CDR2 from the germline V gene are MNHNY and SVGAGI (reference sequence). The CDR3 loop spans 16 amino acids. Trimming removed 4 bases from V and 5 bases from J, with 20 bases in between. Written as DNA, the CDR3 is TGTGCCAGCAGTTGGGGCAGGGATAGTGGGGGAACTGAAGCTTTCTTT. Protein: CASSWGRDSGGTEAFF.

The chain joins TRBV4-1 to TRBJ2-2; 16 positions agree with TRBD2. The CDR3 sequence is 20 residues long. J gave up 7 bases and V 3 bases, and 14 bases lay outside the gene matches. The germline V gene has CDR1 MGHRA and CDR2 YSYEKL. The DNA of the CDR3 is TGCGCCAGCAGCCACCCGGGACTAGCGGGGGGGGCCGGGAGTGGCGGGGAGCTGTTTTTT. It encodes CASSHPGLAGGAGSGGELFF.

This rearrangement joins TRBV5-1 to TRBJ2-7; no definite D call. V was cut by 0 bases and J by 2 bases, with 9 bases left in between. Germline V gene lookup returns CDR1 SGHRS and CDR2 YFSETQ. This CDR3 has 14 amino acids. The CDR3 sequence is CASSLAHEAYEQYF. Written as DNA, the CDR3 is TGCGCCAGCAGCTTGGCACATGAAGCCTACGAGCAGTACTTC. The full variable domain, in which reference TRBV5-1 and TRBJ2-7 provide the parts outside the CDR3, is KAGVTQTPRYLIKTRGQQVTLSCSPISGHRSVSWYQQTPGQGLQFLFEYFSETQRNKGNFPGRFSGRQFSNSRSEMNVSTLELGDSALYLCASSLAHEAYEQYFGPGTRLTVT.

V and J are TRBV24-1 and TRBJ2-5; 7 bases map to TRBD1. This CDR3 spans 16 amino acids. Germline V lookup: CDR1 KGHDR, CDR2 SFDVKD. J lost 2 bases, V lost 5 bases, and 10 bases had no gene match. CDR3 nucleotide sequence: TGTGCCACCAGTGGTCGGTCGGGACAGCTTCAAGAGACCCAGTACTTC. It codes for CATSGRSGQLQETQYF.

V gene TRBV19 combines with J gene TRBJ1-3; unclear D gene. V was shortened by 7 bases and J by 0 bases, with 16 bases between the two germline ends. CDR3 length: 16 residues. Germline CDR1 LNHDA, CDR2 SQIVND (reference sequence). CDR3 sequence (DNA): TGTGCCAGTAAGGCGGCGAAGCGCAGCTCTGGAAACACCATATATTTT. It translates to CASKAAKRSSGNTIYF.

This chain connects TRBV2 to TRBJ2-5; D gene uncertain. Trimming shortened V by 0 bases and J by 4 bases, and 12 bases separated the two germline ends. CDR1 SNHLY and CDR2 FYNNEI come from the germline V gene. This CDR3 region has 15 residues. Here the CDR3 DNA reads TGTGCCAGCAGTGAAGCCGCAGTGATAGGAGAGACCCAGTACTTC. It translates to CASSEAAVIGETQYF.

This clone was seen a handful of times. This sequence joins TRBV30 and TRBJ2-7; 9 positions agree with TRBD1. CDR3 length equals 14 residues. With V trimmed by 1 base and J by 6 bases, 7 bases remained unmatched. The germline gives CDR1 GTSNPN, CDR2 SVGIG (reference sequence). In DNA, the CDR3 is TGTGCCTGGAGTGGTGACAGGGGGGCGGGCGAGCAGTACTTC. Its protein product is CAWSGDRGAGEQYF.